Shown below are 31 T cell receptor beta chains from a single sample sequenced in a study of T cells in Graves' hyperthyroidism and ophthalmopathy. Regions amplified from RNA transcripts were the TCR beta CDR3 regions. The HTBI set primed first-round TCR CDR3 RT-PCR. TCRdb fed the multiplex PCR reads into MiXCR, producing one record per CDR3 protein. The sample lists around 560,000 distinct CDR3 sequences, 16% occurring once. Material for sequencing was blood. These receptors were obtained from a woman aged 18 to 35 with Graves' hyperthyroidism.

There are many counts of this clonotype. The rearrangement links TRBV12-3 or TRBV12-4 to TRBJ2-3; D remains unclear. The germline V and J ends were trimmed by 0 bases and 2 bases, with 12 bases remaining between them. The CDR3 consists of 16 residues. The DNA for the CDR3 is TGTGCCAGCAGTTTAGCGCTGCTATCTAACACAGATACGCAGTATTTT. As protein: CASSLALLSNTDTQYF.

There are many counts of this clonotype. V and J are TRBV19 and TRBJ2-1; the match to TRBD2 covers 12 bases. CDR1 and CDR2 from the germline V gene are LNHDA and SQIVND (reference sequence). This CDR3 is built from 15 residues. V shed 3 bases and J 7 bases; nucleotides not matched to a gene: 4. CDR3: CASSIQLAGGNEQFF. The CDR3 DNA is TGTGCCAGTAGTATCCAGCTAGCGGGAGGGAATGAGCAGTTCTTC.

This clonotype was recorded at least ten times. The CDR3 region is CASSQPTGTTDTQYF. CDR3 sequence (DNA): TGTGCCAGCAGCCAACCCACGGGGACCACAGATACGCAGTATTTT. This chain joins TRBV3-1 and TRBJ2-3; the D call may be TRBD1 or TRBD2 (5 bases each). The CDR3 runs to 15 residues. Trimming stripped 2 bases from V and 2 bases from J, with 11 bases between. Germline lookup yields CDR1 LGHDT and CDR2 YNNKEL (reference sequence).

This clonotype has at least ten counts. The rearrangement uses TRBV10-3 and TRBJ1-2; tentative D call: TRBD1 (5 bases). The ends were cut back, 2 bases at V and 8 bases at J, with 12 bases in the middle. The germline V gene has CDR1 ENHRY and CDR2 SYGVKD. The CDR3 is 13 residues long. CDR3 nucleotide sequence: TGTGCCATCAGTGAGGGCAGGGTGCGGGGCTACACCTTC. Translating gives CAISEGRVRGYTF.

This clonotype was seen more than once but under ten times. Written as DNA, the CDR3 is TGTGCCACCAACCGGGAGCCGTACGAGCAGTACTTC. Its protein is CATNREPYEQYF. The rearrangement joins TRBV28 to TRBJ2-7, with D perhaps TRBD2 (6 bases). The CDR3 totals 12 residues. Trimming removed 10 bases from V and 4 bases from J, with 14 bases in between. The germline CDR1 and CDR2 sequences are MDHEN and SYDVKM. Complete variable domain (other parts from reference TRBV28 and TRBJ2-7): DVKVTQSSRYLVKRTGEKVFLECVQDMDHENMFWYRQDPGLGLRLIYFSYDVKMKEKGDIPEGYSVSREKKERFSLILESASTNQTSMYLCATNREPYEQYFGPGTRLTVT.

The table lists this clonotype with a few counts. A junction end diverges from the germline sequence, so it may reflect a read error. The chain employs TRBV20-1 and TRBJ2-1; 8 bases fit TRBD1. In germline, CDR1 is DFQATT, CDR2 SNEGSKA (reference sequence). The CDR3 runs to 13 residues. CDR3 loop: CSARAGTGNEQLF. CDR3 nucleotides: TGCAGTGCTAGAGCCGGGACAGGCAATGAGCAGCTCTTC.

The table lists this clonotype with a few counts. This chain uses TRBV20-1 with TRBJ2-6; TRBD1 might be the D (5 bases). The CDR3 spans 15 residues. Trimming removed 0 bases from V and 1 base from J, with 7 bases in between. The germline CDR1 and CDR2 sequences are DFQATT and SNEGSKA (reference sequence). The CDR3 protein is CSARETESGANVLTF. CDR3 DNA: TGCAGTGCTAGAGAGACAGAATCTGGGGCCAACGTCCTGACTTTC.

The rearrangement joins TRBV20-1 to TRBJ1-5; 8 bases fit TRBD1. V trimming: 3 bases; J trimming: 2 bases; junction bases outside the gene matches: 3. The CDR3 consists of 14 residues. Per the germline V gene, CDR1 is DFQATT and CDR2 is SNEGSKA (reference sequence). This CDR3 is CSASPGGGNQPQHF. CDR3 DNA: TGCAGTGCTAGCCCAGGGGGCGGCAATCAGCCCCAGCATTTT.

This clonotype was counted only a few times. The rearrangement joins TRBV12-3 or TRBV12-4 to TRBJ1-6; D is unresolved. The CDR3 contains 16 residues. The V end lost 9 bases, the J end lost 0 bases, and 15 bases lay between the germline ends. The CDR3 is CASSAGFSSYNSPLHF. DNA of the CDR3: TGTGCCAGTTCTGCGGGCTTCAGCTCCTATAATTCACCCCTCCACTTT.

This clonotype showed up just a few times. This chain connects TRBV13 to TRBJ2-1; 9 bases agree with TRBD2. This CDR3 contains 14 residues. CDR1 is PRHDT and CDR2 is FYEKMQ in the germline V gene (reference sequence). The V gene end was trimmed by 5 bases and the J gene end by 6 bases; junction bases not matched to a gene: 5. This CDR3 is CASSPISGGNEQFF. DNA of the CDR3: TGTGCCAGCAGCCCAATTAGCGGGGGCAATGAGCAGTTCTTC.

The rearrangement joins TRBV5-1 to TRBJ2-6, with D possibly matching TRBD2 (6 bases). The germline V gene has CDR1 SGHRS and CDR2 YFSETQ. The CDR3 is 17 amino acids. Trimming pared 5 bases from V and 3 bases from J, leaving 18 bases between. The CDR3 sequence: CASSQGRDLVGANVLTF. In DNA form, the CDR3 reads TGCGCCAGCAGTCAGGGCAGGGACTTGGTTGGGGCCAACGTCCTGACTTTC.

In its sample, this clonotype was seen many times. The chain uses TRBV29-1 and TRBJ2-1; TRBD1 matches 9 bases. This CDR3 is 14 amino acids long. CDR1 and CDR2 from the germline V gene are SQVTM and ANQGSEA. Trimming at V came to 3 bases and at J to 6 bases, leaving 6 bases not matched to a gene. This CDR3 is CSVEGRDRVNEQFF. The CDR3 DNA follows: TGCAGCGTTGAGGGCCGGGACAGGGTCAATGAGCAGTTCTTC.

Only a few counts were recorded for this clonotype. The chain links TRBV20-1 to TRBJ2-1; D is undetermined. Germline values: CDR1 DFQATT, CDR2 SNEGSKA (reference sequence). The CDR3 runs 11 residues. The germline V and J ends were trimmed by 5 bases and 12 bases, with 14 bases remaining between them. The CDR3 loop reads CSAGTIRAQFF. In DNA, the CDR3 is TGCAGTGCTGGAACCATACGTGCGCAGTTCTTC.

The chain carries TRBV20-1 and TRBJ2-1; possibly TRBD2 for D (5 bases). Germline V CDR1 and CDR2: DFQATT, SNEGSKA (reference sequence). The CDR3 runs to 16 residues. DNA of the CDR3: TGCAGCCGTAAACGATCTAGAGAGAGGGCATACAATGAGCAGTTCTTC. Translated, it gives CSRKRSRERAYNEQFF.

This clonotype has a count of ten or more. The J gene is TRBJ2-2, the V gene TRBV20-1, with 9 positions matching TRBD2. V lost 5 bases, J lost 1 base, and 5 bases stayed unmatched. The CDR3 has 15 amino acids. Germline V gives CDR1 DFQATT, CDR2 SNEGSKA (reference sequence). The CDR3 coding sequence is TGCAGTGCTTCTAGACTAGCGGTGAACACCGGGGAGCTGTTTTTT. Protein product: CSASRLAVNTGELFF.

This clonotype was recorded many times. The chain has TRBV5-1 and TRBJ2-1; perhaps TRBD2 as D (5 bases). Germline CDR1 SGHRS, CDR2 YFSETQ. This CDR3 is 15 amino acids long. V dropped 0 bases and J dropped 7 bases, with 14 bases sitting between them. The CDR3 spells CASSLVEGPGNEQFF. In nucleotides, the CDR3 is TGCGCCAGCAGCTTGGTAGAGGGCCCTGGGAATGAGCAGTTCTTC.

The chain joins TRBV12-3 or TRBV12-4 to TRBJ1-4, with D maybe TRBD1 (6 bases). The length of the CDR3 is 14 residues. V lost 6 bases and J lost 4, with 12 bases in between. This CDR3 is CASSPDSDNEKLFF. CDR3 DNA sequence: TGTGCCAGCAGCCCGGACAGTGATAATGAAAAACTGTTTTTT.

The chain uses TRBV13 and TRBJ1-4; 7 bases agree with TRBD1. CDR3 length equals 14 residues. The junction had 5 bases not matched to a gene; V was cut back by 5 bases and J by 5 bases. Germline V gene sequence: CDR1 PRHDT, CDR2 FYEKMQ (reference sequence). The CDR3 sequence: CASSLEGANEKLFF. The CDR3 DNA follows: TGTGCCAGCAGCCTGGAGGGGGCAAATGAAAAACTGTTTTTT.

The chain couples TRBV6-2 or TRBV6-3 to TRBJ2-1, with 7 bases identical to TRBD1. This CDR3 spans 12 amino acids. The ends lost 6 bases at V and 7 bases at J; junction bases unmatched: 3. The germline gives CDR1 MNHEY, CDR2 SVGEGT. The CDR3 DNA follows: TGTGCCAGCAGGGCGGACAGGAATGAGCAGTTCTTC. It codes for CASRADRNEQFF.

V and J are TRBV20-1 and TRBJ1-1, with a possible D match to TRBD1 (5 bases). This CDR3 region has 12 residues. Germline CDR1 reads DFQATT; CDR2 reads SNEGSKA (reference sequence). V was clipped by 6 bases and J by 6 bases, with 14 bases between them. CDR3 coding DNA: TGCAGTGCCAGGTCCAGGGAGTCTGAAGCTTTCTTT. The encoded protein is CSARSRESEAFF.

The V call is TRBV19, the J call TRBJ2-4, with TRBD1 matching 9 bases. CDR1 and CDR2 from the germline V gene are LNHDA and SQIVND (reference sequence). Trimming took 4 bases from V and 5 from J; bases not matched to a gene: 9. This CDR3 has 16 residues. DNA for the CDR3: TGTGCCAGTAGTAACCAACAGGGGGCAAACCAAAACATTCAGTACTTC. Its protein product is CASSNQQGANQNIQYF. Combining the CDR3 with reference TRBV19 and TRBJ2-4 gives the whole variable domain DGGITQSPKYLFRKEGQNVTLSCEQNLNHDAMYWYRQDPGQGLRLIYYSQIVNDFQKGDIAEGYSVSREKKESFPLTVTSAQKNPTAFYLCASSNQQGANQNIQYFGAGTRLSVL.

This clonotype turned up a few times. This chain joins TRBV12-3 or TRBV12-4 and TRBJ2-6; 8 nucleotides agree with TRBD1. There are 16 residues in the CDR3. Trimming cost V 2 bases and J 2 bases; bases outside gene matches: 2. The DNA for the CDR3 is TGTGCCAGCAGTTTACAGGGGGCTACTGGGGCCAACGTCCTGACTTTC. It yields the protein CASSLQGATGANVLTF.

This clonotype was detected many times. V is TRBV5-1 and J is TRBJ2-1, with 10 bases that match TRBD2. Germline CDR1 SGHRS, CDR2 YFSETQ. The CDR3 length is 15 residues. J lost 8 bases, V lost 3 bases, and 8 bases had no gene match. CDR3 nucleotides: TGCGCCAGCAGCTCCTTAGCGGGAGGTAGTTATGAGCAGTTCTTC. It is translated as CASSSLAGGSYEQFF. Combining the CDR3 with reference TRBV5-1 and TRBJ2-1 gives the whole variable domain KAGVTQTPRYLIKTRGQQVTLSCSPISGHRSVSWYQQTPGQGLQFLFEYFSETQRNKGNFPGRFSGRQFSNSRSEMNVSTLELGDSALYLCASSSLAGGSYEQFFGPGTRLTVL.

Many counts were recorded for this clonotype. This chain joins TRBV20-1 and TRBJ2-7; 10 positions agree with TRBD1. The CDR3 length is 15 residues. The germline V gene encodes CDR1 DFQATT and CDR2 SNEGSKA (reference sequence). V dropped 0 bases and J dropped 5; count of bases not matched to a gene: 7. The CDR3 here is CSARDRDRGRDEQYF. As DNA, the CDR3 is TGCAGTGCTAGAGATCGTGACAGGGGGCGCGACGAGCAGTACTTC.

Ten or more counts support this clonotype. The J gene is TRBJ2-1, the V gene TRBV12-3 or TRBV12-4; 10 bases map to TRBD1. With V trimmed by 6 bases and J by 7 bases, 3 bases remained unmatched. This CDR3 is built from 13 residues. In nucleotides, the CDR3 is TGTGCCAGCAGAACGGGACAGGGGAATGAGCAGTTCTTC. Translated, it gives CASRTGQGNEQFF.

A note on this clonotype: One base away lies a much larger clone, so this may be a sequencing read error. The genes are TRBV6-1 and TRBJ2-2; no clear D. Trimming shortened V by 5 bases and J by 1 base, and 8 bases separated the two germline ends. Germline values: CDR1 MNHNS, CDR2 SASEGT. CDR3 length: 14 residues. CDR3 DNA sequence: TGTGCCAGCAGTCCAGAGATGAACACCGGGGAGCTGTTTTTT. Its protein is CASSPEMNTGELFF.

The chain couples TRBV19 to TRBJ1-4, with 9 nucleotides matching TRBD1. Unmatched junction bases numbered 8, after V lost 6 bases and J lost 6 bases. Germline CDR1 LNHDA, CDR2 SQIVND (reference sequence). The CDR3 sequence is 15 residues long. CDR3 loop: CASSRTGTGYEKLFF. The CDR3 DNA reads as TGTGCCAGTAGCAGAACCGGGACAGGGTATGAAAAACTGTTTTTT.

At least ten counts were recorded for this clonotype. This sequence joins TRBV2 and TRBJ1-4; D not resolved. V lost 6 bases and J 7 bases, leaving 18 bases between the germline ends. The CDR3 consists of 15 residues. Per germline, CDR1 SNHLY and CDR2 FYNNEI. The CDR3, as DNA: TGTGCCAGCAGGAAAATCCGCCTGGAAGGTGAAAAACTGTTTTTT. Its protein product is CASRKIRLEGEKLFF.

A remark on this clonotype: Just one base apart from a much larger clone, this may be a read error. The rearrangement uses TRBV24-1 and TRBJ2-5, with D tentatively TRBD1 or TRBD2 (5 bases each). This CDR3 has 13 amino acids. Germline CDR1 is KGHDR and CDR2 is SFDVKD. The CDR3 is CATSMGVKEAQYF. CDR3 nucleotides: TGTGCCACCAGTATGGGGGTTAAAGAGGCCCAGTACTTC.

The V and J genes are TRBV20-1 and TRBJ2-1; unclear D gene. The CDR3 covers 16 residues. Germline V gene data show CDR1 as DFQATT and CDR2 as SNEGSKA (reference sequence). The V gene lost 5 bases and the J gene lost 10 bases, with 27 bases spanning the gap. CDR3 in DNA: TGCAGTGCTTTAAATCCGCTCATCGAGACAAAGCAGGAGCAGTTCTTC. Translating it yields CSALNPLIETKQEQFF.

This clonotype was observed a few times. This chain joins TRBV15 and TRBJ1-6, with D perhaps matching TRBD1 (6 bases). The CDR3 covers 15 residues. Germline V CDR1 and CDR2: LNHNV, YYDKDF (reference sequence). The V end was cut by 0 bases, the J end by 10 bases, with 13 bases between. The CDR3 sequence is CATSRDMGARSPLHF. The DNA for the CDR3 is TGTGCCACCAGCAGAGATATGGGGGCTAGGTCACCCCTCCACTTT.